This TCR beta chain appears in the sequencing data of a study of blood T cell repertoires in COVID-19. At the level of the study: Acute and convalescent COVID-19 specimens originated in the United States, Italy and Spain.

This CDR3 has 13 residues. V was clipped by 10 bases and J by 9 bases; unmatched bases: 7. The germline gives CDR1 MNHEY, CDR2 SVGAGI. Donors in Cohort 3 who had recovered were those with two negative PCRs, healthcare professional clearance, or resolution of their symptoms. The repertoire was sequenced with immunoSEQ multiplex PCR; TCRdb's copy has only in-frame clones and lacks some. The sample lists a few hundred thousand clones, around nine tenths occurring once. The sequence was obtained from a woman aged 50 to 65 who had recovered from COVID-19. The sequenced material came from PBMCs or T cells enriched from blood (not recorded which). The chain uses TRBV6-5 and TRBJ1-6, with TRBD1 matching 9 bases. The CDR3 sequence: CATGDRAISPLHF. CDR3 nucleotide sequence: TGTGCCACGGGGGACAGGGCTATTTCACCCCTCCACTTT.